This T cell receptor beta chain was documented in a study of blood T cell repertoires in COVID-19. Looking at the study overall: From the United States, Italy and Spain came samples of acute and convalescent COVID-19.

Germline values: CDR1 SGHTA, CDR2 FQGNSA. The CDR3 is 16 amino acids. Trimming removed 6 bases from V and 0 bases from J, with 12 bases in between. The data were produced by immunoSEQ multiplex PCR, yet TCRdb's version contains in-frame clones alone and is incomplete. Among hundreds of thousands of clones listed, 80% to 90% were seen once. Individuals aged about 18 to 95 years were recruited from about two dozen US areas. Two consecutive negative NP/OP PCR tests, clearance, or resolved symptoms defined Cohort 3 recovery. This TCR was sampled from a woman aged 18-29 years who had recovered from COVID-19. The chain is built from TRBV7-2 and TRBJ2-6; no reliable D call. The sample consisted of PBMCs or T cells enriched from blood (not recorded which). This CDR3 reads CASSLSRSSGANVLTF. CDR3 in DNA: TGTGCCAGCAGTTTATCCCGGTCCTCTGGGGCCAACGTCCTGACTTTC.